Below are 26 T cell receptor beta chains sequenced from a single sample in a study of T cell responses to AZD1222 COVID-19 vaccine. The data were produced by immunoSEQ multiplex PCR, yet TCRdb's version contains in-frame clones alone and is incomplete. The sample includes approximately 56,000 clones, approximately 83% of them seen just once. The sequenced sample was peripheral blood, obtained on day 0 of AZD1222 vaccination. These receptors were collected from an adult in good health.

This clone was recorded a few times. The chain recombines TRBV4-1 with TRBJ1-3; D may be TRBD1 (6 bases). The germline CDR1 and CDR2 sequences are MGHRA and YSYEKL. Deletions cut 4 bases from V and 6 bases from J, with 22 bases between. The CDR3 covers 17 residues. CDR3 in DNA: TGCGCCAGCAGCCCGAGGGGGGGCATTCTTAATTTAAACACCATATATTTT. Translated, it gives CASSPRGGILNLNTIYF.

The chain recombines TRBV19 with TRBJ1-1, with D tentatively TRBD1 (5 bases). This CDR3 has 14 amino acids. With 3 bases removed from V and 3 bases from J, the gap between germline ends came to 11 bases. Germline assignment: CDR1 LNHDA and CDR2 SQIVND (reference sequence). In DNA, the CDR3 is TGTGCCAGTAGTATGGACATTGGAGACACTGAAGCTTTCTTT. Protein product: CASSMDIGDTEAFF.

The chain is built from TRBV11-2 and TRBJ2-7, with TRBD2 as a possible D gene (6 bases). Germline V gene data show CDR1 as SGHAT and CDR2 as FQNNGV. Deletions cut 5 bases from V and 0 bases from J, with 17 bases between. This CDR3 comprises 16 residues. CDR3 sequence reads: CASSLDGGASSYEQYF. The CDR3 nucleotides are TGTGCCAGCAGCCTGGACGGAGGGGCTAGCTCCTACGAGCAGTACTTC.

The rearrangement joins TRBV6-5 to TRBJ2-1; TRBD2 might be the D (5 bases). With 0 bases removed from V and 2 bases from J, the gap between germline ends came to 11 bases. The CDR3 extends over 16 amino acids. CDR1 is MNHEY, CDR2 SVGAGI, per germline. The CDR3 here is CASSYSNPGTYNEQFF. The CDR3, as DNA: TGTGCCAGCAGTTACTCCAATCCCGGGACCTACAATGAGCAGTTCTTC.

The chain recombines TRBV18 with TRBJ1-1; maybe TRBD1 (5 bases). The ends were cut back, 4 bases at V and 4 bases at J, with 19 bases in the middle. Germline V gene data show CDR1 as KGHSH and CDR2 as LQKENI. The length of the CDR3 is 16 residues. Here the CDR3 DNA reads TGTGCCAGCTCACAGGGGACGGCGATTATGGGCACTGAAGCTTTCTTT. This sequence encodes CASSQGTAIMGTEAFF.

J is TRBJ2-5 and V is TRBV6-5, with 9 bases fitting TRBD2. Germline CDR1 MNHEY, CDR2 SVGAGI. Losses at the gene ends were 0 bases for V and 0 bases for J; bases not matched to a gene: 2. The CDR3 spans 16 residues. Here the CDR3 reads CASSYSAGGDQETQYF. The CDR3 DNA sequence: TGTGCCAGCAGTTACTCGGCGGGGGGGGACCAAGAGACCCAGTACTTC.

The CDR3 DNA reads TGTGCCAGCAGCTGGGTCGGTAGCGGGGGGAGCTCCTACGAGCAGTACTTC. Its protein is CASSWVGSGGSSYEQYF. This sequence joins TRBV7-2 and TRBJ2-7; 10 nucleotides match TRBD2. Germline V CDR1 and CDR2: SGHTA, FQGNSA. The CDR3 is made up of 17 amino acids. The V and J ends lost 4 bases and 0 bases, in that order; junction bases with no gene match: 9.

A few counts support this clone. The chain has TRBV11-3 and TRBJ2-7; D ambiguous. The CDR3 has 13 residues. Trimming left V 1 base short and J 1 base short, with 5 bases between. The germline V gene encodes CDR1 SGHNT and CDR2 YENEEA. This chain's CDR3 is CASSLGGSYEQYF. The CDR3, as DNA: TGTGCCAGCAGCTTAGGGGGATCCTACGAGCAGTACTTC.

A single count supports this clone. The chain employs TRBV9 and TRBJ2-3; tentatively, D is TRBD1 or TRBD2 (6 bases each). Deletions cut 6 bases from V and 5 bases from J, with 19 bases between. CDR1 is SGDLS and CDR2 is YYNGEE in the germline V gene. The CDR3 spans 15 residues. CDR3 amino acids: CASTSAPGAKDTQYF. CDR3 DNA: TGTGCCAGCACCTCCGCCCCGGGGGCGAAAGATACGCAGTATTTT.

The chain employs TRBV19 and TRBJ2-7; D may correspond to TRBD1 or TRBD2 (5 bases each). The germline gives CDR1 LNHDA, CDR2 SQIVND (reference sequence). The length of the CDR3 is 17 residues. With 1 base removed from V and 2 bases from J, the gap between germline ends came to 18 bases. The CDR3 DNA follows: TGTGCCAGTAGTATAGTCACATCCGGGGACCTACCCTACGAGCAGTACTTC. It encodes CASSIVTSGDLPYEQYF.

The rearrangement uses TRBV14 and TRBJ1-2; D gene unclear. CDR3 length equals 14 residues. Trimming cost V 0 bases and J 3 bases, with 8 bases left between them. Germline V gene data show CDR1 as SGHDN and CDR2 as FVKESK. Written as DNA, the CDR3 is TGTGCCAGCAGCCAAGAGGCGCTTGACTATGGCTACACCTTC. The encoded protein is CASSQEALDYGYTF.

The rearrangement uses TRBV9 and TRBJ2-3, with 7 bases identical to TRBD2. The CDR3 extends over 14 amino acids. The germline V gene has CDR1 SGDLS and CDR2 YYNGEE. Trimming removed 2 bases from V and 2 bases from J; junction bases left unmatched: 2. CDR3 DNA: TGTGCCAGCAGCGTGCGGGGGAACACAGATACGCAGTATTTT. Its translation: CASSVRGNTDTQYF.

The chain joins TRBV19 to TRBJ1-2; the D is unclear. The CDR3 has 14 amino acids. The germline V and J ends were trimmed by 1 base and 2 bases, with 8 bases remaining between them. Germline-derived CDR1 and CDR2 are LNHDA and SQIVND (reference sequence). CDR3 sequence reads: CASSIAKRNYGYTF. The CDR3, as DNA: TGTGCCAGTAGTATAGCTAAACGGAACTATGGCTACACCTTC.

The chain links TRBV6-7 to TRBJ1-2, with D possibly being TRBD1 (5 bases). TRBV6-7 is an ORF for which the function is uncertain. CDR3 length equals 13 residues. Trimming took 7 bases from V and 4 from J, leaving 13 bases between them. DNA of the CDR3: TGTGCCAGCAACGGGGCCCGTCTCTATGGCTACACCTTC. Translation gives CASNGARLYGYTF.

The rearrangement uses TRBV7-9 and TRBJ2-7, with TRBD1 identical over 7 bases. Germline CDR1 SEHNR, CDR2 FQNEAQ (reference sequence). This CDR3 region has 15 residues. V dropped 3 bases and J dropped 5; count of bases not matched to a gene: 10. As DNA, the CDR3 is TGTGCCAGCAGCTTCTCTACAGGGGTAATCCACGAGCAGTACTTC. Residues: CASSFSTGVIHEQYF. The full variable domain, with the rest looked up from reference TRBV7-9 and TRBJ2-7, is DTGVSQNPRHKITKRGQNVTFRCDPISEHNRLYWYRQTLGQGPEFLTYFQNEAQLEKSRLLSDRFSAERPKGSFSTLEIQRTEQGDSAMYLCASSFSTGVIHEQYFGPGTRLTVT.

V is TRBV2 and J is TRBJ1-5, with D uncertain. The CDR3 runs 14 residues. Trimming removed 5 bases from V and 0 bases from J, with 8 bases in between. Germline CDR1 and CDR2: SNHLY and FYNNEI. CDR3 sequence: CASSYRVSNQPQHF. CDR3 sequence (DNA): TGTGCCAGCAGTTACCGGGTTAGCAATCAGCCCCAGCATTTT.

This chain connects TRBV27 to TRBJ2-7, with D possibly being TRBD1 or TRBD2 (7 bases each). Trimming took 5 bases from V and 4 from J, leaving 18 bases between them. CDR1 is MNHEY, CDR2 SMNVEV, per germline (reference sequence). CDR3 length: 15 amino acids. In DNA, the CDR3 is TGTGCCAGCAGTCGCCAGGGGGGGACTCCATACGAGCAGTACTTC. It encodes CASSRQGGTPYEQYF.

This rearrangement joins TRBV5-5 to TRBJ1-1; D is ambiguous. The CDR3 runs to 14 residues. Germline CDR1 is SGHKS and CDR2 is YYEKEE (reference sequence). V shed 0 bases and J shed 1 base, with 7 bases lying between them. The CDR3 coding sequence is TGTGCCAGCAGCTTGGGGGCGAGGAACACTGAAGCTTTCTTT. Protein product: CASSLGARNTEAFF.

The gene calls are TRBV3-1 (or the pseudogene TRBV3-2) and TRBJ1-2; TRBD1 might be the D (5 bases). CDR3 length: 15 amino acids. CDR1 LGHDT and CDR2 YNNKEL come from the germline V gene (reference sequence). Trimming left V 7 bases short and J 4 bases short, with 19 bases between. The CDR3 sequence is CASTPGGRGSYGYTF. CDR3 nucleotides: TGTGCCAGCACCCCGGGGGGGAGAGGCTCCTATGGCTACACCTTC.

The V gene is TRBV2, the J gene TRBJ1-3, with D maybe TRBD1 (6 bases). Trimming stripped 4 bases from V and 0 bases from J, with 13 bases between. CDR1 SNHLY and CDR2 FYNNEI come from the germline V gene. This CDR3 has 16 amino acids. This CDR3 reads CASSVKLQGSGNTIYF. The CDR3 DNA follows: TGTGCCAGCAGTGTAAAGTTACAGGGCTCTGGAAACACCATATATTTT.

V and J are TRBV20-1 and TRBJ1-5, with D possibly being TRBD1 (5 bases). CDR1 and CDR2 (germline): DFQATT, SNEGSKA (reference sequence). V was shortened by 3 bases and J by 0 bases, with 15 bases between the two germline ends. The CDR3 spans 16 residues. CDR3 protein: CSASVQAPYSNQPQHF. CDR3 nucleotide sequence: TGCAGTGCTAGTGTACAGGCACCTTATAGCAATCAGCCCCAGCATTTT.

The chain employs TRBV19 and TRBJ2-3, with unresolved D. The CDR3 covers 18 residues. CDR1 and CDR2 from the germline V gene are LNHDA and SQIVND (reference sequence). The V end was cut by 0 bases, the J end by 3 bases, with 19 bases between. The DNA of the CDR3 is TGTGCCAGTAGTATAGACCCGAACGGCAGAGGAGTAACAGATACGCAGTATTTT. Translation: CASSIDPNGRGVTDTQYF.

The chain has TRBV18 and TRBJ2-7, with TRBD1 as a possible D gene (6 bases). Germline CDR1 KGHSH, CDR2 LQKENI. Trimming removed 3 bases at V and 2 bases at J, with 14 bases between. The CDR3 is 15 residues long. CDR3 protein: CASSPAGTGTYEQYF. The DNA for the CDR3 is TGTGCCAGCTCACCTGCCGGTACAGGGACCTACGAGCAGTACTTC.

The genes are TRBV28 and TRBJ1-2, with D perhaps TRBD1 (6 bases). CDR3 length: 13 amino acids. V lost 6 bases, J lost 6 bases, and 14 bases lay in between. Germline V gene sequence: CDR1 MDHEN, CDR2 SYDVKM. CDR3 protein: CASRRDKRDGYTF. The DNA for the CDR3 is TGTGCCAGCAGGAGGGACAAAAGGGATGGCTACACCTTC.

The rearrangement uses TRBV7-2 and TRBJ1-2, with a tentative D call TRBD1 (5 bases). The ends were cut back, 6 bases at V and 1 base at J, with 12 bases in the middle. CDR1 SGHTA and CDR2 FQGNSA come from the germline V gene. This CDR3 is built from 14 residues. In DNA form, the CDR3 reads TGTGCCAGCAGTCCAGCGACAGTTAACTATGGCTACACCTTC. It encodes CASSPATVNYGYTF. Drawing the rest from reference TRBV7-2 and TRBJ1-2, the complete variable domain is GAGVSQSPSNKVTEKGKDVELRCDPISGHTALYWYRQSLGQGLEFLIYFQGNSAPDKSGLPSDRFSAERTGGSVSTLTIQRTQQEDSAVYLCASSPATVNYGYTFGSGTRLTVV.

J is TRBJ2-7 and V is TRBV9, with 8 bases fitting TRBD2. The CDR3 runs to 15 residues. Germline loops: CDR1 SGDLS, CDR2 YYNGEE. V lost 4 bases and J lost 1; bases outside the gene matches: 7. CDR3 sequence: CASSLSGAKSYEQYF. CDR3 DNA: TGTGCCAGCAGCCTTAGCGGGGCGAAGTCCTACGAGCAGTACTTC.